Listed below are T cell receptor beta chains from one sample, sequenced in a study of CD8 T cells in Susac syndrome. TCRdb independently ran MiXCR on the immunoSEQ multiplex PCR reads; one entry per CDR3 protein. This table holds roughly 180,000 distinct CDR3 sequences, around 94% found once. Input material: CD4+ T cells from PBMCs. The receptors were sampled from a human donor in good health. Both conserved end residues are part of each CDR3.

v_call	j_call	cdr3_aa
TRBV3-1	TRBJ2-7	CASSQGGWTTVVNF
TRBV20-1	TRBJ1-5	CSARDRRGNQPQHF
TRBV7-2	TRBJ2-5	CASSLMGRMGRETQYF
TRBV12-3/TRBV12-4	TRBJ1-6	CASSPDRGYNSPLHF
TRBV20-1	TRBJ1-5	CSAIRGGNQPQHF
TRBV20-1	TRBJ2-4	CSARDGTGGNHIQYF
TRBV11-2	TRBJ1-1	CAGRMVTGGTEAFF
TRBV24-1	TRBJ2-3	CATGTDLGTQYF
TRBV6-6	TRBJ2-5	CASSGRAKETQYF
TRBV7-9	TRBJ2-4	CASSPGGGKNIQYF
TRBV6-5	TRBJ1-5	CASSVGAAMNQPQHF
TRBV7-3	TRBJ1-1	CASSSYGGTEAFF
TRBV7-2	TRBJ2-7	CASRIDSGEQYF
TRBV28	TRBJ1-2	CASSDSLYGYTF
TRBV7-2	TRBJ2-2	CASSLSWVAGELFF
TRBV6-5	TRBJ2-1	CASSYQTSYNEQFF
TRBV12-3/TRBV12-4	TRBJ2-1	CASSPRVFQFF